Sequencing of this T cell receptor (beta chain) was carried out in a study of immune evolution from preneoplasia to lung adenocarcinoma. Study conclusions and caveats: Top clone frequencies peaked in normal lung, apparently declining through invasive adenocarcinoma. Normal lung had highest clonality; later lesions appeared denser, more diverse.

The CDR3 is made up of 12 amino acids. Germline V lookup: CDR1 SGHAT, CDR2 FQNNGV. The V and J ends lost 3 bases and 6 bases respectively, with 7 bases between them. Libraries were prepared by immunoSEQ multiplex PCR; TCRdb keeps only in-frame clonotypes and omits some of them. The sample carries about 4,000 clones, 77% recorded once. Patient tissue came from resections in Japan or China, 2014–2017. Each case's diagnosis was confirmed by two pathologists on H&E. As to this clone: Its specificity is not known.

This receptor was identified in a person between 70 and 80 years old with lung adenocarcinoma. The sequencing sample was made of FFPE adjacent normal lung tissue. This rearrangement joins TRBV11-2 to TRBJ2-3, with TRBD1 as a possible D gene (6 bases). CDR3 nucleotide sequence: TGTGCCAGCAGCTTCCAGGGGGATACGCAGTATTTT. Amino acids: CASSFQGDTQYF.